This record looks at one TCR beta chain sequence and its context. The data derive from a study of Ad26.COV2.S vaccination and SARS-CoV-2 variants. Study summary: Ad26.COV2.S shots went into the muscle once or twice, 56 days apart.

Losses at the gene ends were 5 bases for V and 4 bases for J; bases not matched to a gene: 14. The CDR3 is 17 residues long. Germline CDR1 is SGHVS and CDR2 is FNYEAQ. Treatment of the sample: 15 to 20 received Ad26.COV2.S at low or high dose, single or two shots; several received placebo; per-sample allocation not given. Day 63 after the first vaccine or placebo injection was the time point for sampling. Repertoires were generated with immunoSEQ multiplex PCR, while TCRdb's copy carries only in-frame clones and drops some. The sample records 350,000 to 400,000 clones, about 88% being singletons. This receptor was taken from a person between 18 and 65 years old who received the Ad26.COV2.S COVID-19 vaccine or a placebo. This specimen consisted of peripheral blood, obtained in a trial of Ad26.COV2.S vaccine versus placebo. The rearrangement links TRBV7-6 to TRBJ2-3; TRBD1 matches 8 bases. In nucleotides, the CDR3 is TGTGCCAGCAGCCCCAGAGGGGGGCAGGGGGCCTCAGATACGCAGTATTTT. It encodes CASSPRGGQGASDTQYF. Combining the CDR3 with reference TRBV7-6 and TRBJ2-3 gives the whole variable domain GAGVSQSPRYKVTKRGQDVALRCDPISGHVSLYWYRQALGQGPEFLTYFNYEAQQDKSGLPNDRFSAERPEGSISTLTIQRTEQRDSAMYRCASSPRGGQGASDTQYFGPGTRLTVL.